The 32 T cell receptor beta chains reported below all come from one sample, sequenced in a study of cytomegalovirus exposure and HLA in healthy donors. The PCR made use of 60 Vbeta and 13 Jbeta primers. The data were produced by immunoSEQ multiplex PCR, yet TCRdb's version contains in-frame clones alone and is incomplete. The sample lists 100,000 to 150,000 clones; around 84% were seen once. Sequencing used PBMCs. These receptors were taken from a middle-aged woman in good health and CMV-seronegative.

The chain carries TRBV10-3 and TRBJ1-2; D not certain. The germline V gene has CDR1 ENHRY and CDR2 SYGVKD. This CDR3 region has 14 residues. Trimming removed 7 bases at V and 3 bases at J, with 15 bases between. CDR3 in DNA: TGTGCCATCAAGCTTGACGAGGTCGACTATGGCTACACCTTC. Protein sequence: CAIKLDEVDYGYTF.

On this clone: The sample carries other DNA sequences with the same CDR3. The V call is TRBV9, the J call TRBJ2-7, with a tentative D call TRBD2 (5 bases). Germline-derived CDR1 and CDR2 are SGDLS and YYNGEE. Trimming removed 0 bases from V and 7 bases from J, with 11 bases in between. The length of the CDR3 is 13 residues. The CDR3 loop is CASSVDGSGEQYF. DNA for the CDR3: TGTGCCAGCAGCGTAGACGGGTCGGGGGAGCAGTACTTC.

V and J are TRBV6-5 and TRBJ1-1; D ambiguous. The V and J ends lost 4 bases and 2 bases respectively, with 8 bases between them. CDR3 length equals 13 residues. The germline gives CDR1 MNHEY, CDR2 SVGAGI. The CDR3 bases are TGTGCCAGCAGTTCCACGGTTAACACTGAAGCTTTCTTT. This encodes CASSSTVNTEAFF.

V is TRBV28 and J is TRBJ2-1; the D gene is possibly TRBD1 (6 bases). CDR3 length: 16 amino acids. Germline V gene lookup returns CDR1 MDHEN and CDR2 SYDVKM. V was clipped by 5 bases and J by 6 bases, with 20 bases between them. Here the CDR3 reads CASSTAGAHPPNEQFF. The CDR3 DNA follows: TGTGCCAGCAGTACCGCAGGGGCGCACCCCCCCAATGAGCAGTTCTTC.

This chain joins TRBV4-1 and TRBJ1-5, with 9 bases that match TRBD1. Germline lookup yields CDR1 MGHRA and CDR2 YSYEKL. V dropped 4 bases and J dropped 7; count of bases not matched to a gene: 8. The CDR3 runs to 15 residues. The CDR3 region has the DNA TGCGCCAGCAGCCCCTTGGCGGGACAGGGACAGCCCCAGCATTTT. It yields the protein CASSPLAGQGQPQHF.

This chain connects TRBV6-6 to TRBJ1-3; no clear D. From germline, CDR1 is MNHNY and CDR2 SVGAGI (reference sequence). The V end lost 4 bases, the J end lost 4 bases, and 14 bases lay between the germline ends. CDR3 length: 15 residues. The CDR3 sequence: CASSSGNIMGNTIYF. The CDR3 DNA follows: TGTGCCAGCAGTTCCGGGAACATAATGGGAAACACCATATATTTT.

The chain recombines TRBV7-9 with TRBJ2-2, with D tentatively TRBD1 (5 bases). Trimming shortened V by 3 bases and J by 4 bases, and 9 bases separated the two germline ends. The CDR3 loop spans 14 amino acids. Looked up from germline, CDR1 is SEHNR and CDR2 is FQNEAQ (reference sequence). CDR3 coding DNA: TGTGCCAGCAGCTTTGGGCAGGGCACCGGGGAGCTGTTTTTT. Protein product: CASSFGQGTGELFF.

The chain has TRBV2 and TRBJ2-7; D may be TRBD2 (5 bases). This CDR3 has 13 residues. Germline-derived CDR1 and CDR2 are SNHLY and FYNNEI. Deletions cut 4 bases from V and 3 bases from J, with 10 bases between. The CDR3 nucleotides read TGTGCCAGCAGTGTGGCGGGTAGCTACGAGCAGTACTTC. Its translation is CASSVAGSYEQYF. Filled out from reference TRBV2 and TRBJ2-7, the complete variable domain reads EPEVTQTPSHQVTQMGQEVILRCVPISNHLYFYWYRQILGQKVEFLVSFYNNEISEKSEIFDDQFSVERPDGSNFTLKIRSTKLEDSAMYFCASSVAGSYEQYFGPGTRLTVT.

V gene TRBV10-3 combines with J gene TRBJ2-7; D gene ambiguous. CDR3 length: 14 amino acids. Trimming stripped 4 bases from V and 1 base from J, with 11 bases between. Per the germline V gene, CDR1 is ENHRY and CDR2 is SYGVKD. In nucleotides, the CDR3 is TGTGCCATCAGTGTAGCCAAGCTTTCCTACGAGCAGTACTTC. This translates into CAISVAKLSYEQYF.

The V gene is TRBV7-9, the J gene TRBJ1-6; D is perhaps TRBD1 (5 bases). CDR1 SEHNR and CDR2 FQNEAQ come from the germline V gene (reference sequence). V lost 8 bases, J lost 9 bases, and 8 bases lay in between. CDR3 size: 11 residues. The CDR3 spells CASSGFSPLHF. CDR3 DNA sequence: TGTGCCAGCTCAGGGTTTTCACCCCTCCACTTT.

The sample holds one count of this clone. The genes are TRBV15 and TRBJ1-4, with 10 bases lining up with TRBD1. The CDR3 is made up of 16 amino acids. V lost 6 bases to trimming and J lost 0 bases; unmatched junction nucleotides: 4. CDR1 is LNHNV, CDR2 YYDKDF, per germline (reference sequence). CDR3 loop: CATRRTGGATNEKLFF. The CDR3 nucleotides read TGTGCCACCAGACGGACAGGGGGAGCAACTAATGAAAAACTGTTTTTT.

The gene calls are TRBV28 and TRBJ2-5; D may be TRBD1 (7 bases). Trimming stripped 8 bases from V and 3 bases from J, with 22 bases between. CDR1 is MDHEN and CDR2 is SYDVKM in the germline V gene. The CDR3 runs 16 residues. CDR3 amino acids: CASGAGLDRTEETQYF. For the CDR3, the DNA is TGTGCCAGCGGCGCGGGGTTGGACAGGACCGAAGAGACCCAGTACTTC.

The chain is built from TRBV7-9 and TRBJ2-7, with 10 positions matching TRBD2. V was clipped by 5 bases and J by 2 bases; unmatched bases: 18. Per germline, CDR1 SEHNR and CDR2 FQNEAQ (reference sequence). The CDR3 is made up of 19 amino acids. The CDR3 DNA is TGTGCCAGCAGCAGTCCCGGGACTAGCGAGGCGAGGGACACCTACGAGCAGTACTTC. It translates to CASSSPGTSEARDTYEQYF.

CDR3 region: CASSAGSLYSGNTIYF. The CDR3 DNA is TGTGCCAGCAGCGCGGGGAGCTTATACTCTGGAAACACCATATATTTT. The chain combines TRBV5-8 with TRBJ1-3; D call uncertain. The CDR3 has 16 residues. Germline V lookup: CDR1 SGHTS, CDR2 YDEGEE. V lost 4 bases and J lost 0, with 14 bases in between. Looking up the rest from reference TRBV5-8 and TRBJ1-3 gives the full variable domain: EAGVTQSPTHLIKTRGQQATLRCSPISGHTSVYWYQQALGLGLQFLLWYDEGEERNRGNFPPRFSGRQFPNYSSELNVNALELEDSALYLCASSAGSLYSGNTIYFGEGSWLTVV.

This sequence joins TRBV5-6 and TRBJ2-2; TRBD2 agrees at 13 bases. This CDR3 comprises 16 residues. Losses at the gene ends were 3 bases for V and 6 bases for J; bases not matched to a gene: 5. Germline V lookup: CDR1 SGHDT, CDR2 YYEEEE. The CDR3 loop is CASSSDTSGRAGELFF. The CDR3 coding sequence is TGTGCCAGCAGCTCCGATACTAGCGGGAGGGCCGGGGAGCTGTTTTTT.

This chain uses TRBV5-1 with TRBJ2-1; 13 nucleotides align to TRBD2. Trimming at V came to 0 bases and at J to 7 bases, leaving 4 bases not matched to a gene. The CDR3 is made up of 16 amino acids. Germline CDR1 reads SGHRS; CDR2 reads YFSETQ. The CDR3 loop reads CASSLGGTSGKNEQFF. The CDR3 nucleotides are TGCGCCAGCAGCTTGGGGGGGACTAGCGGGAAAAATGAGCAGTTCTTC.

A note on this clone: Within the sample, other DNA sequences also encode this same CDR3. As DNA, the CDR3 is TGTGCCAGCAGCCGGGACTCCTACGAGCAGTACTTC. This sequence encodes CASSRDSYEQYF. This chain links TRBV5-4 with TRBJ2-7, with D possibly being TRBD2 (5 bases). Between the trimmed V and J ends, which lost 4 bases and 0 bases, there was a span of 5 bases. The germline gives CDR1 SGHNT, CDR2 YYREEE (reference sequence). The CDR3 is 12 residues long. The full variable domain, rest sourced from reference TRBV5-4 and TRBJ2-7, is ETGVTQSPTHLIKTRGQQVTLRCSSQSGHNTVSWYQQALGQGPQFIFQYYREEENGRGNFPPRFSGLQFPNYSSELNVNALELDDSALYLCASSRDSYEQYFGPGTRLTVT.

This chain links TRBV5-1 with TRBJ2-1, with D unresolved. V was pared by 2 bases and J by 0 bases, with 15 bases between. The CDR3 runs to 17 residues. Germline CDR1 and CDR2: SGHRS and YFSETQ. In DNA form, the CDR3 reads TGCGCCAGCAGCTTAGGATTGGGCCACAGCTCCTACAATGAGCAGTTCTTC. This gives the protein CASSLGLGHSSYNEQFF.

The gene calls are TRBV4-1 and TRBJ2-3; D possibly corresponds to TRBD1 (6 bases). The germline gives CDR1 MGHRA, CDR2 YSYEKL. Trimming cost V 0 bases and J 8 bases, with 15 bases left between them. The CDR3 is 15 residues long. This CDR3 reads CASSQERQGFGTQYF. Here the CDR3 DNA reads TGCGCCAGCAGCCAAGAAAGGCAGGGGTTTGGTACGCAGTATTTT.

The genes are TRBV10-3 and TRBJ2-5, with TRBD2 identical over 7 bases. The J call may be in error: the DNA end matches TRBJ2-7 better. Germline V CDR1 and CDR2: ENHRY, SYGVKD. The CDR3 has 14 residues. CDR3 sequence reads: CAISSPSGSYEQYF. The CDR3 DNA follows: TGTGCCATCAGTAGCCCTAGCGGTTCCTACGAGCAGTACTTC.

The CDR3: CASSESHRPNTEAFF. CDR3 in DNA: TGTGCCAGCAGTGAATCTCACAGACCGAACACTGAAGCTTTCTTT. The chain uses TRBV25-1 and TRBJ1-1; D gene unclear. CDR1 is MGHDK and CDR2 is SYGVNS in the germline V gene. V was cut by 1 base and J by 1 base, with 10 bases left in between. The CDR3 is 15 residues long.

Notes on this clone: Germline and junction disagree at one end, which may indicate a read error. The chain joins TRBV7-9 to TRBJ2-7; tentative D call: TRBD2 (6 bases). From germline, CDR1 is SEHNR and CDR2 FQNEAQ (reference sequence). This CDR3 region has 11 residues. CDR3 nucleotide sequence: TGTTCCAGCGGGTTGACTCTCGAGCAGTACTTC. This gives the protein CSSGLTLEQYF.

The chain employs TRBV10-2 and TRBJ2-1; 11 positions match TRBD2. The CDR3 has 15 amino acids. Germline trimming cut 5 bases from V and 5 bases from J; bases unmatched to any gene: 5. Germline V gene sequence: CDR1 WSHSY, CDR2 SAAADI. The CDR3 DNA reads TGCGCCAGCAGTCCCACTAGCGGGAGTGACAATGAGCAGTTCTTC. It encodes CASSPTSGSDNEQFF.

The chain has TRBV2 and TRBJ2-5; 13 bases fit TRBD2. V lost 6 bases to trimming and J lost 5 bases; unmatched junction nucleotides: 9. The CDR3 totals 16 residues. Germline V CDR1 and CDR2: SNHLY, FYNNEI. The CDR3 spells CASSSERTSGSETQYF. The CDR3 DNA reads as TGTGCCAGCAGCAGTGAAAGGACTAGCGGGAGTGAGACCCAGTACTTC.

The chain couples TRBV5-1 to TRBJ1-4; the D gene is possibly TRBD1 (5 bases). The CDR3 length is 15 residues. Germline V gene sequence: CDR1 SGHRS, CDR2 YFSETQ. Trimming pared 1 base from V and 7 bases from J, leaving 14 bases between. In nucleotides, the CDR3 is TGCGCCAGCAGCTTGACGGGGGGGAATATTGAAAAACTGTTTTTT. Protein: CASSLTGGNIEKLFF.

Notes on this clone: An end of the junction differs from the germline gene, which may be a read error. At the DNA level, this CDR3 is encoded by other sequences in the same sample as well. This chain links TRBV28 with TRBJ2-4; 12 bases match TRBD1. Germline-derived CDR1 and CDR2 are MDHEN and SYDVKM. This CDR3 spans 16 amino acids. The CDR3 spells CASSLPGQGAKNSQYF. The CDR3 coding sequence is TGTGCCAGCAGTTTACCGGGACAGGGGGCCAAAAACAGTCAGTACTTC.

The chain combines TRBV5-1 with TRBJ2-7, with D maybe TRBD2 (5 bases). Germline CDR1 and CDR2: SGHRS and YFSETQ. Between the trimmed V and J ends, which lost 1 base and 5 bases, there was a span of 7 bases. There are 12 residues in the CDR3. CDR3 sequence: CASSLYGNEQYF. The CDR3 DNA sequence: TGCGCCAGCAGCTTGTACGGGAACGAGCAGTACTTC.

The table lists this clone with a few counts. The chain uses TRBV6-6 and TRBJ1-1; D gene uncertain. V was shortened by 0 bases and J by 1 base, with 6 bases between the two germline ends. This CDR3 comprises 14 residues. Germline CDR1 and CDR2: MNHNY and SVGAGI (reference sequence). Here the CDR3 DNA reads TGTGCCAGCAGTTACTCGTCCCAGAACACTGAAGCTTTCTTT. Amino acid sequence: CASSYSSQNTEAFF.

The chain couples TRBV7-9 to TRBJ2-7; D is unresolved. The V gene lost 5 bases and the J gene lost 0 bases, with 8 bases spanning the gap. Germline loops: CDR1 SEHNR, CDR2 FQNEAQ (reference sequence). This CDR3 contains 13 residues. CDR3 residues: CASSPKHSYEQYF. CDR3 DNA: TGTGCCAGCAGCCCAAAGCACTCCTACGAGCAGTACTTC.

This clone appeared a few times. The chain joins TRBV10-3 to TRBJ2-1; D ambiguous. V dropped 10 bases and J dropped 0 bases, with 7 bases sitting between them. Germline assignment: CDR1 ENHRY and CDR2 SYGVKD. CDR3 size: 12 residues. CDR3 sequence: CASGSSYNEQFF. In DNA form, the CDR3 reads TGTGCCAGCGGTAGCTCCTACAATGAGCAGTTCTTC.

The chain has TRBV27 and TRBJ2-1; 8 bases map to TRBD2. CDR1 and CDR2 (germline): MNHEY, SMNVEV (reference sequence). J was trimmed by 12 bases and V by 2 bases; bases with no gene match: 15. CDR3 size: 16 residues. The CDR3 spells CASSLEGTRPSLGQFF. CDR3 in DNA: TGTGCCAGCAGTTTAGAGGGGACTAGGCCATCCCTCGGGCAGTTCTTC.

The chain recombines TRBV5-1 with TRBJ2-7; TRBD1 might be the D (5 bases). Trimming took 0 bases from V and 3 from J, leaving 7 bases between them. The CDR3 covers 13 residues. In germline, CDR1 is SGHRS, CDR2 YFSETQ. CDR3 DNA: TGCGCCAGCAGCTTGGGACAGAGCTACGAGCAGTACTTC. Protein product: CASSLGQSYEQYF.